This T cell receptor (beta chain) was retrieved from a study of blood T cell repertoires in COVID-19. At the level of the study: Both acute and convalescent COVID-19 samples were obtained from the United States, Italy and Spain. Nucleic acid was either cDNA or gDNA, and it came from T cells, B-cell-depleted T cells, or PBMCs.

Trimming shortened V by 0 bases and J by 3 bases, and 11 bases separated the two germline ends. Germline V CDR1 and CDR2: SGDLS, YYNGEE. The CDR3 is 15 residues long. Authors' data handling: Cell counts per sample came from amplifying reference gene primers. Libraries were prepared by immunoSEQ multiplex PCR; TCRdb keeps only in-frame clonotypes and omits some of them. V and J calls and clone size are those listed in that table; D and trimming were worked out from the DNA. The sample has more than 70,000 clones; about four fifths are singletons. The V call is TRBV9, the J call TRBJ2-3, with D possibly TRBD2 on 6 matching bases. The sequencing sample was made of peripheral blood. This receptor was identified in a woman aged 70-85 years with acute or convalescent COVID-19. CDR3 in amino acids: CASSVGVGGTDTQYF. CDR3 sequence (DNA): TGTGCCAGCAGCGTAGGGGTTGGGGGGACAGATACGCAGTATTTT. The variable domain in full, with the rest retrieved from reference TRBV9 and TRBJ2-3, is DSGVTQTPKHLITATGQRVTLRCSPRSGDLSVYWYQQSLDQGLQFLIQYYNGEERAKGNILERFSAQQFPDLHSELNLSSLELGDSALYFCASSVGVGGTDTQYFGPGTRLTVL.